The 21 T cell receptor beta chains below come from one sample, sequenced in a study of T-cell memory formation after mild COVID-19. TCRdb re-called the 5' RACE reads through MiXCR, storing one row per CDR3 protein. The data hold about 340,000 distinct CDR3 sequences, with about 15% observed a single time. Sequenced input: PBMCs or a T cell subset sorted from them (not recorded which). Receptors originate from a man younger than 35 who had mild COVID-19 (a few samples of this study predate the infection). Cell type and time point are not known.

The chain combines TRBV4-1 with TRBJ2-3, with 8 bases identical to TRBD1. V was pared by 4 bases and J by 4 bases, with 10 bases of the junction left unmatched. The CDR3 totals 16 residues. Germline CDR1 is MGHRA and CDR2 is YSYEKL. Here the CDR3 reads CASSRPSTGVPDTQYF. The CDR3 nucleotides are TGCGCCAGCAGCCGGCCTTCGACAGGGGTTCCAGATACGCAGTATTTT.

This clonotype has a count of ten or more. The chain has TRBV5-6 and TRBJ2-7, with TRBD1 matching 9 bases. Germline lookup yields CDR1 SGHDT and CDR2 YYEEEE. This CDR3 has 15 amino acids. Trimming removed 1 base from V and 2 bases from J; junction bases left unmatched: 4. CDR3 in DNA: TGTGCCAGCAGCTTGAAGGGACAGGGTACCTACGAGCAGTACTTC. Protein: CASSLKGQGTYEQYF.

Only a few counts were recorded for this clonotype. The chain uses TRBV7-2 and TRBJ2-5; possibly TRBD1 for D (6 bases). The CDR3 has 14 residues. V lost 5 bases to trimming and J lost 4 bases, with 14 bases between them. The germline CDR1 and CDR2 sequences are SGHTA and FQGNSA. This chain's CDR3 is CASSLALRGETQYF. CDR3 nucleotides: TGTGCCAGCAGCCTGGCGCTCAGGGGAGAGACCCAGTACTTC.

A few counts support this clonotype. The CDR3 here is CASSPDTGSQHF. DNA of the CDR3: TGTGCCAGCAGTCCCGATACGGGTAGCCAGCATTTT. The rearrangement joins TRBV6-6 to TRBJ1-5; D not resolved. Germline loops: CDR1 MNHNY, CDR2 SVGAGI (reference sequence). V shed 5 bases and J shed 12 bases, with 14 bases lying between them. The CDR3 is 12 amino acids.

CDR3 in DNA: TGTGCCAGCAGCTTAGCGGTTACAGGGGGCTCCAATGAGCAGTTCTTC. Protein sequence: CASSLAVTGGSNEQFF. The V gene is TRBV7-9, the J gene TRBJ2-1; 9 nucleotides match TRBD1. This CDR3 has 16 residues. V shed 0 bases, J shed 6 bases, and the junction held 6 bases outside the gene matches. The germline CDR1 and CDR2 sequences are SEHNR and FQNEAQ (reference sequence).

J is TRBJ2-5 and V is TRBV10-3; perhaps TRBD1 as D (6 bases). With 6 bases removed from V and 2 bases from J, the gap between germline ends came to 22 bases. This CDR3 is built from 17 residues. The V gene's germline CDR1 is ENHRY and CDR2 SYGVKD. CDR3 DNA: TGTGCCATCAGCCAGGGTAAAGGGGCAGGGGTGCAAGAGACCCAGTACTTC. Its protein is CAISQGKGAGVQETQYF.

V usage is TRBV12-5 and J usage is TRBJ2-1; 12 nucleotides match TRBD2. Germline V gene lookup returns CDR1 LGHNT and CDR2 FRNRAP. The CDR3 runs 15 residues. Trimming took 3 bases from V and 10 from J; bases not matched to a gene: 7. Here the CDR3 reads CASGFLAGGHREQFF. For the CDR3, the DNA is TGTGCTAGTGGTTTTCTAGCGGGGGGGCATCGCGAGCAGTTCTTC.

The rearrangement links TRBV2 to TRBJ2-6, with 7 bases matching TRBD1. The CDR3 covers 16 residues. CDR1 and CDR2 (germline): SNHLY, FYNNEI. V shed 3 bases and J 2 bases; nucleotides not matched to a gene: 4. This chain's CDR3 is CASSELGTAGANVLTF. CDR3 DNA: TGTGCCAGCAGTGAGTTGGGGACAGCTGGGGCCAACGTCCTGACTTTC.

This clonotype was seen only a few times. V gene TRBV6-2 or TRBV6-3 combines with J gene TRBJ1-1, with D perhaps TRBD1 (5 bases). V dropped 7 bases and J dropped 0 bases, with 9 bases sitting between them. CDR1 is MNHEY and CDR2 is SVGEGT in the germline V gene. The CDR3 loop spans 13 amino acids. The CDR3 DNA sequence: TGTGCCAGCATCAGGGCCATGAACACTGAAGCTTTCTTT. Protein product: CASIRAMNTEAFF.

This clonotype showed up just a few times. The chain recombines TRBV18 with TRBJ2-1; D possibly corresponds to TRBD2 (5 bases). V gave up 2 bases and J gave up 15 bases, with 17 bases separating them. From germline, CDR1 is KGHSH and CDR2 LQKENI. This CDR3 contains 13 residues. The CDR3 sequence is CASSPDTEPSPFF. The CDR3 DNA is TGTGCCAGCTCACCAGATACGGAACCTAGCCCGTTCTTC.

This clonotype was detected a few times. The chain uses TRBV20-1 and TRBJ1-1; D is undetermined. Germline CDR1 is DFQATT and CDR2 is SNEGSKA (reference sequence). The CDR3 extends over 11 amino acids. In nucleotides, the CDR3 is TGCACCCCTTTCACCAACACTGAAGCTTTCTTT. Its protein product is CTPFTNTEAFF.

This rearrangement joins TRBV20-1 to TRBJ2-6; D gene ambiguous. Germline values: CDR1 DFQATT, CDR2 SNEGSKA (reference sequence). Deletions cut 6 bases from V and 2 bases from J, with 8 bases between. This CDR3 is built from 13 residues. In nucleotides, the CDR3 is TGCAGTGCCGCCACGGCTGGGGCCAACGTCCTGACTTTC. Translating gives CSAATAGANVLTF.

This clonotype was observed a few times. The rearrangement joins TRBV9 to TRBJ2-2; 11 positions match TRBD2. The CDR3 runs to 17 residues. In germline, CDR1 is SGDLS, CDR2 YYNGEE. The junction had 9 bases not matched to a gene; V was cut back by 3 bases and J by 5 bases. The CDR3 bases are TGTGCCAGCAGCGAGCCTCTAGCGGGGGGTGAAACCGGGGAGCTGTTTTTT. It translates to CASSEPLAGGETGELFF.

This clonotype was counted many times. This chain joins TRBV4-1 and TRBJ1-1, with D possibly matching TRBD1 (6 bases). Germline V gene data show CDR1 as MGHRA and CDR2 as YSYEKL. Trimming stripped 5 bases from V and 10 bases from J, with 23 bases between. The CDR3 runs to 15 residues. CDR3: CASSINRVGRPGAFF. The CDR3 DNA sequence: TGCGCCAGCAGCATAAACAGGGTCGGGAGACCTGGAGCTTTCTTT.

The chain employs TRBV12-3 or TRBV12-4 and TRBJ2-1; no definite D call. This CDR3 spans 15 amino acids. V shed 3 bases and J shed 4 bases, with 13 bases lying between them. CDR3 region: CASSFLGDSYNEQFF. The DNA of the CDR3 is TGTGCCAGCAGTTTCTTAGGTGACTCGTACAATGAGCAGTTCTTC.

This clonotype came up many times. The chain is built from TRBV7-9 and TRBJ2-7, with D possibly matching TRBD1 (6 bases). The V and J ends lost 5 bases and 6 bases respectively, with 17 bases between them. Germline lookup yields CDR1 SEHNR and CDR2 FQNEAQ (reference sequence). The CDR3 loop spans 14 amino acids. CDR3 nucleotide sequence: TGTGCCAGCAGCCATGACAGGCCAGTACGCGAGCAGTACTTC. It translates to CASSHDRPVREQYF. Using reference TRBV7-9 and TRBJ2-7 for the parts outside the CDR3, the full variable domain is DTGVSQNPRHKITKRGQNVTFRCDPISEHNRLYWYRQTLGQGPEFLTYFQNEAQLEKSRLLSDRFSAERPKGSFSTLEIQRTEQGDSAMYLCASSHDRPVREQYFGPGTRLTVT.

The chain is built from TRBV7-9 and TRBJ2-1, with 12 bases matching TRBD2. With 7 bases clipped from V and 4 bases from J, the junction kept 5 bases outside the gene matches. The CDR3 runs 15 residues. Germline CDR1 is SEHNR and CDR2 is FQNEAQ (reference sequence). The DNA of the CDR3 is TGTGCCAGCAACGGACTAGCGGGGATTTACAATGAGCAGTTCTTC. This gives the protein CASNGLAGIYNEQFF.

This clonotype was seen a handful of times. The rearrangement joins TRBV7-9 to TRBJ1-6, with D perhaps TRBD1 (5 bases). Per germline, CDR1 SEHNR and CDR2 FQNEAQ (reference sequence). V lost 7 bases and J lost 8, with 18 bases in between. The CDR3 consists of 15 residues. The CDR3 DNA reads as TGTGCCAGCACCCTGCCGGCGGGGGGTGATTCACCCCTCCACTTT. It codes for CASTLPAGGDSPLHF. The full variable domain, its missing parts supplied by reference TRBV7-9 and TRBJ1-6, is DTGVSQNPRHKITKRGQNVTFRCDPISEHNRLYWYRQTLGQGPEFLTYFQNEAQLEKSRLLSDRFSAERPKGSFSTLEIQRTEQGDSAMYLCASTLPAGGDSPLHFGNGTRLTVT.

This clonotype came up a few times. The V gene is TRBV6-2 or TRBV6-3, the J gene TRBJ1-1; 8 nucleotides agree with TRBD1. The CDR3 sequence is 12 residues long. Trimming took 2 bases from V and 12 from J; bases not matched to a gene: 5. Germline CDR1 and CDR2: MNHEY and SVGEGT. The CDR3 bases are TGTGCCAGCAGTTACCCAGGGGGCGCCCCTTTCTTT. Translated, it gives CASSYPGGAPFF.

The chain is built from TRBV3-1 and TRBJ2-3; D possibly corresponds to TRBD2 (6 bases). The CDR3 loop spans 16 amino acids. CDR1 LGHDT and CDR2 YNNKEL come from the germline V gene (reference sequence). The V end was cut by 0 bases, the J end by 11 bases, with 21 bases between. This chain's CDR3 is CASSQDLGVGGEVQYF. The CDR3 DNA sequence: TGTGCCAGCAGCCAAGATTTAGGGGTCGGAGGGGAAGTGCAGTATTTT.

By frequency in the sample, this clonotype is medium-sized (0.01 to 0.1%). The chain employs TRBV6-5 and TRBJ1-4; no clear D gene. There are 14 residues in the CDR3. Trimming removed 2 bases from V and 6 bases from J, with 10 bases in between. Germline V lookup: CDR1 MNHEY, CDR2 SVGAGI. CDR3 sequence (DNA): TGTGCCAGCAGTTACCGGGGAGAGGATGAAAAACTGTTTTTT. Its protein is CASSYRGEDEKLFF.